Given below is one T cell receptor (beta chain) in context. Within the sample, other DNA sequences also encode this same CDR3. V was clipped by 0 bases and J by 4 bases, with 12 bases between them. The CDR3 sequence is 15 residues long. Germline CDR1 LGHNA, CDR2 YSLEER. This sample is drawn from a study of control samples from healthy donors and cancer patients. The data were produced by immunoSEQ multiplex PCR, yet TCRdb's version contains in-frame clones alone and is incomplete. This table has around 53,000 clones, 87% appearing once. The clonotype originates from a man aged 60 to 75 with head and neck cancer. Sequencing was carried out using PBMCs. The chain joins TRBV4-3 to TRBJ2-5, with unresolved D. This chain's CDR3 is CASSQDIGPRETQYF. The CDR3 bases are TGCGCCAGCAGCCAAGATATCGGCCCCCGAGAGACCCAGTACTTC.